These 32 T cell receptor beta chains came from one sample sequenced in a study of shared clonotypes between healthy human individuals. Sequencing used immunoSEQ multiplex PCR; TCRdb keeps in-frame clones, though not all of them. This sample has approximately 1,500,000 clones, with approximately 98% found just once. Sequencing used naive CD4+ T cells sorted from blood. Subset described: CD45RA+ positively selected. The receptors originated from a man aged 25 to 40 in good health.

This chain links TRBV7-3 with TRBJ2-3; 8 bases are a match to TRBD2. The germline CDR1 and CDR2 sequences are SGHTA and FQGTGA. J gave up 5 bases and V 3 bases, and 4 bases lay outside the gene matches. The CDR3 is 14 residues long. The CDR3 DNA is TGTGCCAGCAGCTTTGGGCTAGCGGGAGATACGCAGTATTTT. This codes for CASSFGLAGDTQYF.

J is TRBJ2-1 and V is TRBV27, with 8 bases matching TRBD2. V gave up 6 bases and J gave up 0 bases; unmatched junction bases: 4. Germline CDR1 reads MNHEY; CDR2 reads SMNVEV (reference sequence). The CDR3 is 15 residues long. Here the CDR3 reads CASRHSGSSYNEQFF. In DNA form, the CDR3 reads TGTGCCAGCAGACACAGCGGGAGCTCCTACAATGAGCAGTTCTTC.

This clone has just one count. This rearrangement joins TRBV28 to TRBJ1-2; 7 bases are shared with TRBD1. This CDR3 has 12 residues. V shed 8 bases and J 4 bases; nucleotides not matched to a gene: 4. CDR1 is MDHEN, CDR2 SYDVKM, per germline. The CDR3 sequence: CASVGQAYGYTF. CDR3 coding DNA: TGTGCCAGCGTAGGACAGGCCTATGGCTACACCTTC.

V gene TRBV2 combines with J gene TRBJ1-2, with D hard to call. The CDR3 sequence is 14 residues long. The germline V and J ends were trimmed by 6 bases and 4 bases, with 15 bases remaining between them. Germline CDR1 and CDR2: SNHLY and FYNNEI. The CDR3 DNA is TGTGCCAGCAGGGGAGGTGGAGGTGTCTATGGCTACACCTTC. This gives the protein CASRGGGGVYGYTF.

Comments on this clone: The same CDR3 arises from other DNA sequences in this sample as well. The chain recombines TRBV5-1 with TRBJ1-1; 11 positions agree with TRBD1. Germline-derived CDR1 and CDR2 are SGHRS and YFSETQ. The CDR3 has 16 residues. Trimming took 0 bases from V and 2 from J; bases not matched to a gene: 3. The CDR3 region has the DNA TGCGCCAGCAGCTTGGGGACAGGGGGCCCTAACACTGAAGCTTTCTTT. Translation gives CASSLGTGGPNTEAFF.

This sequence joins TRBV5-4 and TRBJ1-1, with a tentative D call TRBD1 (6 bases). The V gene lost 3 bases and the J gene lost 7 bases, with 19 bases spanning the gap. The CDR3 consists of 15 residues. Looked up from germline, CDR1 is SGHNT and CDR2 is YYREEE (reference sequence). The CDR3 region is CASSSWGGPTLEAFF. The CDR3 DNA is TGTGCCAGCAGCTCCTGGGGGGGCCCAACGCTTGAAGCTTTCTTT. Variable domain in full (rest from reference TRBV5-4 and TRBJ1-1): ETGVTQSPTHLIKTRGQQVTLRCSSQSGHNTVSWYQQALGQGPQFIFQYYREEENGRGNFPPRFSGLQFPNYSSELNVNALELDDSALYLCASSSWGGPTLEAFFGQGTRLTVV.

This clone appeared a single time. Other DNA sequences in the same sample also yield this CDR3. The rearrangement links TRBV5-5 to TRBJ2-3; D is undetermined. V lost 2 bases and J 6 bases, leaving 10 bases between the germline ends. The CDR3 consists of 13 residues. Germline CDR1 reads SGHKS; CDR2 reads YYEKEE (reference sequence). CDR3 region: CASSLGSGDTQYF. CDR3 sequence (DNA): TGTGCCAGCAGCTTAGGCTCCGGGGATACGCAGTATTTT.

CDR3 bases: TGTGCCAGCAGCTTACGTGAAAAGCACAATGAGCAGTTCTTC. Translation: CASSLREKHNEQFF. This chain joins TRBV11-3 and TRBJ2-1; no firm D call. V lost 2 bases to trimming and J lost 5 bases, with 10 bases between them. Germline V gene lookup returns CDR1 SGHNT and CDR2 YENEEA. The CDR3 length is 14 residues.

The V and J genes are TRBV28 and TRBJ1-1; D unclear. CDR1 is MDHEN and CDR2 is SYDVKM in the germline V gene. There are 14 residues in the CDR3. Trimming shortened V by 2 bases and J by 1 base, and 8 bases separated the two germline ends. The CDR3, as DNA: TGTGCCAGCAGTTTAGGGCCCAGGAACACTGAAGCTTTCTTT. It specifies CASSLGPRNTEAFF.

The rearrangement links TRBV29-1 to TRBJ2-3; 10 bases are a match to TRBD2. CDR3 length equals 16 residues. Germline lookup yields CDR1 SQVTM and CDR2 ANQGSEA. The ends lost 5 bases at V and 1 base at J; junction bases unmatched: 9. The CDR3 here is CSVSFLAGARTDTQYF. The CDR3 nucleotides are TGCAGCGTTAGTTTCCTAGCGGGAGCCCGCACAGATACGCAGTATTTT.

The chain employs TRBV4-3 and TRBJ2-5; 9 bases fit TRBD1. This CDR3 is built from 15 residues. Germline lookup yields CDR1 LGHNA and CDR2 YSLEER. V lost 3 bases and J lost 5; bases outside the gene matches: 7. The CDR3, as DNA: TGCGCCAGCAGCCAGGAGCACAGGGGGCGGGAGACCCAGTACTTC. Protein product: CASSQEHRGRETQYF.

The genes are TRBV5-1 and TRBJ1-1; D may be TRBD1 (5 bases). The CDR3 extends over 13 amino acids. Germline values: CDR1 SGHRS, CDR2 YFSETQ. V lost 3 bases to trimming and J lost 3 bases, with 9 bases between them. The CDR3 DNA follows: TGCGCCAGCAGCTCAACAGGATACACTGAAGCTTTCTTT. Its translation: CASSSTGYTEAFF.

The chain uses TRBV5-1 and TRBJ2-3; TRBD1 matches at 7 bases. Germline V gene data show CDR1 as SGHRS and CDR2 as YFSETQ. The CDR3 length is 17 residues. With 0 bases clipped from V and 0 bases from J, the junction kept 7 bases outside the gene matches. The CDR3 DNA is TGCGCCAGCAGCTTGGTATCGGGACAGACTAGCACAGATACGCAGTATTTT. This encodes CASSLVSGQTSTDTQYF.

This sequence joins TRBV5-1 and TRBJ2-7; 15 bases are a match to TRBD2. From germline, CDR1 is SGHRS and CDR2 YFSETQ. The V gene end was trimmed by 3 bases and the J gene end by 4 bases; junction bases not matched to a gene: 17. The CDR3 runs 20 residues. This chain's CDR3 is CASSSDPGLAGGPWAYEQYF. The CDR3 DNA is TGCGCCAGCAGCTCCGATCCAGGACTAGCGGGAGGGCCCTGGGCGTACGAGCAGTACTTC.

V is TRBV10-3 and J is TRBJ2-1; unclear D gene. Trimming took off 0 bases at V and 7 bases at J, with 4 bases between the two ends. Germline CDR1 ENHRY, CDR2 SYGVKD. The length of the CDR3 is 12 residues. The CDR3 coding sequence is TGTGCCATCAGTGAGTCCCGGAATGAGCAGTTCTTC. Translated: CAISESRNEQFF.

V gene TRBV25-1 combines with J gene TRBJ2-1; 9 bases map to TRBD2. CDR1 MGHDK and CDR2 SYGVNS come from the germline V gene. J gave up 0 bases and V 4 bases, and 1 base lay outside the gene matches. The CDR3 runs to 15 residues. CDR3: CASSGLAASYNEQFF. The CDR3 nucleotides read TGTGCCAGCAGTGGACTAGCGGCCTCCTACAATGAGCAGTTCTTC.

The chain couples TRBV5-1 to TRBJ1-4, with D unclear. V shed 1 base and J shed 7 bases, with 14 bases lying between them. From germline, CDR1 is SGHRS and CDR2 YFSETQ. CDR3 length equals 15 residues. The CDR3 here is CASSLLATEGEKLFF. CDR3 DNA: TGCGCCAGCAGCTTGCTAGCCACGGAGGGTGAAAAACTGTTTTTT.

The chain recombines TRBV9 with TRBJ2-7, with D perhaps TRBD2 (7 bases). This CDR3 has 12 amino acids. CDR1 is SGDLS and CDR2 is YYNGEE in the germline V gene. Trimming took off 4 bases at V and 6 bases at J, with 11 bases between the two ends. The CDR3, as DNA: TGTGCCAGCAGCCTGAGGGGGGGCGAGCAGTACTTC. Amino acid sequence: CASSLRGGEQYF.

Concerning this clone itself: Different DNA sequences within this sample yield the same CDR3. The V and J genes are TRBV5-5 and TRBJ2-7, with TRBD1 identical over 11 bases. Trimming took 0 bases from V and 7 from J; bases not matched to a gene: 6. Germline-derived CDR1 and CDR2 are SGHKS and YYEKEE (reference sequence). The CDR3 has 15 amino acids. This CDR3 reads CASSLAGTGGREQYF. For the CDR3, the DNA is TGTGCCAGCAGCTTGGCCGGGACAGGGGGAAGAGAGCAGTACTTC.

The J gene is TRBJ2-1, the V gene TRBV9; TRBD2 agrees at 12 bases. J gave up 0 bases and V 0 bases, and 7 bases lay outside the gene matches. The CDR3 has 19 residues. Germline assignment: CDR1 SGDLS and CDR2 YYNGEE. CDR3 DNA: TGTGCCAGCAGCGTAGGACTAGCGGGGGTACAAAGCTCCTACAATGAGCAGTTCTTC. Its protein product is CASSVGLAGVQSSYNEQFF.

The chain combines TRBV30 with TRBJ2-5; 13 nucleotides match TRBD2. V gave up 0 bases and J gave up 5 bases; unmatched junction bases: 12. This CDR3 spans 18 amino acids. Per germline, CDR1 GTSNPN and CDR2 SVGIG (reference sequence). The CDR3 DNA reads TGTGCCTGGAGTGTAGACCCTACTAGCGGGAGGGCCTCGGAGACCCAGTACTTC. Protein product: CAWSVDPTSGRASETQYF.

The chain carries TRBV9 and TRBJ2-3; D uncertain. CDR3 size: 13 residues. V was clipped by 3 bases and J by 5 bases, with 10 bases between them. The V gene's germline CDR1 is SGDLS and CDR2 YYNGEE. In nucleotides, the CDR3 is TGTGCCAGCAGCGCTTCGGTTATAGATACGCAGTATTTT. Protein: CASSASVIDTQYF.

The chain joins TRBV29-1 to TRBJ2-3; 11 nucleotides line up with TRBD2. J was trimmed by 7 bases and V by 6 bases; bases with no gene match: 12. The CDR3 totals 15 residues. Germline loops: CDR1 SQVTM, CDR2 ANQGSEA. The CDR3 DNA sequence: TGCAGCGTCCCACCCTCTAGCGGGGGGTATAATACGCAGTATTTT. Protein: CSVPPSSGGYNTQYF.

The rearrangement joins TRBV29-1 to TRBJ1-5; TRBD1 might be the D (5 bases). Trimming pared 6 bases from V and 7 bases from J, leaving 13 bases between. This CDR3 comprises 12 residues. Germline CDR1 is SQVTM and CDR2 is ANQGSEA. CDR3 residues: CSVGGARQPQHF. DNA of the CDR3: TGCAGCGTGGGGGGTGCAAGACAGCCCCAGCATTTT.

CDR3 nucleotides: TGCGCCAGCTCCATTAGAAGGGCTTCGATATCCGTCCTGACTTTC. Translated, it gives CASSIRRASISVLTF. This rearrangement joins TRBV4-3 to TRBJ2-6; no clear D gene. V was cut by 8 bases and J by 12 bases, with 23 bases left in between. Looked up from germline, CDR1 is LGHNA and CDR2 is YSLEER. This CDR3 has 15 residues.

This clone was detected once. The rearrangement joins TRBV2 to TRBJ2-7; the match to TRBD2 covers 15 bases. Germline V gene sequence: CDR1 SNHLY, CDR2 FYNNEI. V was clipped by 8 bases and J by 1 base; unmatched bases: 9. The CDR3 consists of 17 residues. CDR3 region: CASVPLGTSGRSYEQYF. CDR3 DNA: TGTGCCAGCGTCCCCTTGGGGACTAGCGGGAGGTCCTACGAGCAGTACTTC.

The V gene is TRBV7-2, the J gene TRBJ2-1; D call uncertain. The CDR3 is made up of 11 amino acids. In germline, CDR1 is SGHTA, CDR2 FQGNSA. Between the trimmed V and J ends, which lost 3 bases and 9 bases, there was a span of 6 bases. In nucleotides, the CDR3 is TGTGCCAGCAGCTTCATTCTTGAGCAGTTCTTC. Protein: CASSFILEQFF.

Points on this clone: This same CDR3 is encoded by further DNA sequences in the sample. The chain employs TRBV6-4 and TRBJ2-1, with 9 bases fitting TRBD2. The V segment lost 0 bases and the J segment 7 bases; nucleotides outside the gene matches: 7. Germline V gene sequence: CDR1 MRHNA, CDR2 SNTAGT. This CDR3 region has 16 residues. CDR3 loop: CASSDSYSGSRNEQFF. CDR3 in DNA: TGTGCCAGCAGTGACTCGTATAGCGGGAGCCGGAATGAGCAGTTCTTC.

The CDR3 reads CASTQGGTNEQYF. The CDR3 DNA reads TGTGCCAGCACCCAAGGCGGGACAAACGAGCAGTACTTC. The chain recombines TRBV7-3 with TRBJ2-7, with D perhaps given as TRBD1 or TRBD2 (6 bases each). Trimming cost V 7 bases and J 5 bases, with 15 bases left between them. The CDR3 is 13 residues long. CDR1 and CDR2 from the germline V gene are SGHTA and FQGTGA.

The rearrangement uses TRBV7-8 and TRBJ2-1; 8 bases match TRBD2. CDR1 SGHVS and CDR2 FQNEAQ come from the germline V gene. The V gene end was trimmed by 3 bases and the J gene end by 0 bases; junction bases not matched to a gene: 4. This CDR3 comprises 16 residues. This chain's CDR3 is CASSLMTSVSYNEQFF. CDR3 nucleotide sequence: TGTGCCAGCAGCTTGATGACTAGCGTCTCCTACAATGAGCAGTTCTTC.

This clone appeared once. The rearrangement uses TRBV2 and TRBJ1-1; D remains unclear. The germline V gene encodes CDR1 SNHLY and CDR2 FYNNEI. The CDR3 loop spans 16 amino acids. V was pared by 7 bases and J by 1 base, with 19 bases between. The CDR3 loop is CASTGAAGRPNTEAFF. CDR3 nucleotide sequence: TGTGCCAGCACTGGTGCCGCCGGGCGTCCGAACACTGAAGCTTTCTTT.

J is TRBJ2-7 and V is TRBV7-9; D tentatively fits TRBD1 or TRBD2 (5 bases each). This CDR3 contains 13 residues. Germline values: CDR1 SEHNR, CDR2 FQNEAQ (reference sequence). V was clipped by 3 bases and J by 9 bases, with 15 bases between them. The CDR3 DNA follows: TGTGCCAGCAGCTTCTCCGGGGCAGTGGCGCAGTACTTC. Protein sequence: CASSFSGAVAQYF.